Listed here are 3 T cell receptor beta chains from one sample, sequenced in a study of T cells in Graves' hyperthyroidism and ophthalmopathy (dated by TCRdb to the late 2010s). The library was prepared using multiplex PCR. The instrument was an Illumina HiSeq 2000. Amplification of TCR beta CDR3 regions was carried out from RNA transcripts. The TCR CDR3 was subjected to a first round of RT-PCR using the HTBI primer set and the Qiagen OneStep RT-PCR kit. In-frame beta chains were kept once TCRdb had trimmed the public reads at Q25 with fastp and called clones with MiXCR. Under each unique CDR3 protein, matching rows form one entry showing the most common genes and DNA. A total of under 350,000 distinct CDR3 sequences appear in this sample, about 20% of them only once. Approximately 49% of the sample lies in the top ten. Sequenced input: blood. These receptors were collected from a woman between 45 and 60 years old with Graves' hyperthyroidism.

The table lists this clonotype with many counts. The J gene is TRBJ2-1, the V gene TRBV20-1; D is ambiguous. From germline, CDR1 is DFQATT and CDR2 SNEGSKA (reference sequence). CDR3 length: 13 amino acids. V was trimmed by 4 bases and J by 2 bases, leaving 9 bases between them. CDR3 bases: TGCAGTGCTAATGAAGTCACCTACAATGAGCAGTTCTTC. It specifies CSANEVTYNEQFF.

This chain uses TRBV7-2 with TRBJ2-7; D is possibly TRBD2 (7 bases). The ends were cut back, 3 bases at V and 6 bases at J, with 12 bases in the middle. The CDR3 totals 13 residues. Germline V CDR1 and CDR2: SGHTA, FQGNSA. In DNA form, the CDR3 reads TGTGCCAGCAGCTTTCTCGGGGGGCGCGAGCAGTACTTC. It yields the protein CASSFLGGREQYF.

The gene calls are TRBV20-1 and TRBJ2-2; TRBD2 aligns across 10 bases. The V gene end was trimmed by 2 bases and the J gene end by 4 bases; junction bases not matched to a gene: 1. Germline CDR1 DFQATT, CDR2 SNEGSKA (reference sequence). There are 14 residues in the CDR3. The CDR3 nucleotides are TGCAGTGCTAGACTAGCGGGAGTCACCGGGGAGCTGTTTTTT. It codes for CSARLAGVTGELFF.